Here is one T cell receptor beta chain with its context. Its specificity is unknown. The TCR beta profiling, which covered VDJ combination and CDR3 sequence, was carried out using genomic DNA as the template. In TCRdb, the reads were re-called with MiXCR into one record per CDR3 protein. This sample has 400,000 to 450,000 distinct CDR3 sequences, with around 72% found just once. These data belong to a study of CD8+CD57+ T cells in acquired aplastic anemia. Looking at the study overall: DNA from sorted CD4+ and CD8+ cells averaged roughly 3.2 ug. Healthy donors gave 9.5 million to 12 million reads on average for CD4+ cells.

V was pared by 1 base and J by 12 bases, with 12 bases between. This CDR3 is built from 11 residues. Germline CDR1 DFQATT, CDR2 SNEGSKA (reference sequence). Study conclusions and caveats: Patients and controls shared over 25 CD8+ CDR3 sequences, which appeared highly expressed in patients and within their immunodominant clones.

This chain links TRBV20-1 with TRBJ1-2; D remains unclear. The sequence derives from a human donor in good health, serving as a control. Sequenced input: sorted CD4+, CD8+, or CD8+CD57+ T cells (not recorded which) from PBMCs. CDR3 sequence reads: CSARVTNYDTF. The CDR3 nucleotides read TGCAGTGCTAGAGTGACTAACTACGACACCTTC.